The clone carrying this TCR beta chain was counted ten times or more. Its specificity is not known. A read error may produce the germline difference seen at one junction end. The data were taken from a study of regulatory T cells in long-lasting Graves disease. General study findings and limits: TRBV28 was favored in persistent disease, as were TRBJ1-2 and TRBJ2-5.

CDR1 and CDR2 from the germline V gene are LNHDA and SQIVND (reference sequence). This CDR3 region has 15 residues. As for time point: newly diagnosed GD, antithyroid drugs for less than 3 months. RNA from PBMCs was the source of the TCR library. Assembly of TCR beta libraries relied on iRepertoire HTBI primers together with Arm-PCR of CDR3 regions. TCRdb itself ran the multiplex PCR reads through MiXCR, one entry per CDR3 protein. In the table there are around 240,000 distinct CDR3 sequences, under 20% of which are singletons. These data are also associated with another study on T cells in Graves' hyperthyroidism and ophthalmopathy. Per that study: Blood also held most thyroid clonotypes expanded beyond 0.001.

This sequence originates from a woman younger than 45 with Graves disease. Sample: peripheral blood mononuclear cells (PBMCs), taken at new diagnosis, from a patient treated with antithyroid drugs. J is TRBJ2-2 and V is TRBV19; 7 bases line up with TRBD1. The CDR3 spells CASRIGQVYTGELFF. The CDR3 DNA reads TGTGCCAGTAGAATAGGACAGGTGTACACCGGGGAGCTGTTTTTT.